Listed below are T cell receptor beta chains from one sample, sequenced in a study of T cell responses to AZD1222 COVID-19 vaccine. Profiling relied on immunoSEQ multiplex PCR, and the TCRdb table lists in-frame clones only, not all of them. This table holds about 78,000 clones, 75% to 95% found once. The specimen comprised peripheral blood, sampled 28 days after the second AZD1222 dose. The receptors stem from an adult who received the AZD1222 COVID-19 vaccine. CDR3s include the opening cysteine and the closing phenylalanine or tryptophan. A D gene is named only where the DNA matches it firmly. Not all rows give a size; the values are once, few, many and, for expanded clones, a class.

clone_size	d_call	v_call	j_call	cdr3_aa	cdr3_nt
-	TRBD1	TRBV15	TRBJ1-5	CATSRGDRGDRPQHF	TGTGCCACCAGCAGGGGGGACAGGGGAGATCGGCCCCAGCATTTT
-	-	TRBV3-1/TRBV3-2	TRBJ1-4	CASSPRTVEKLFF	TGTGCCAGCAGCCCGAGGACAGTTGAAAAACTGTTTTTT
-	-	TRBV10-3	TRBJ1-3	CAISGQGQRGSGNTIYF	TGTGCCATCAGTGGGCAGGGGCAGAGGGGCTCTGGAAACACCATATATTTT
-	TRBD2	TRBV6-7	TRBJ2-5	CAISGLAEETQYF	TGTGCCATCTCGGGACTAGCGGAAGAGACCCAGTACTTC
-	-	TRBV9	TRBJ2-1	CASSPSVRTSSYNEQFF	TGTGCCAGCAGTCCCAGTGTGCGCACGAGCTCCTACAATGAGCAGTTCTTC
-	-	TRBV9	TRBJ1-1	CASSVDIGGVNTEAFF	TGTGCCAGCAGCGTTGATATCGGTGGGGTGAACACTGAAGCTTTCTTT
-	-	TRBV28	TRBJ1-6	CASSLIGDNSPLHF	TGTGCCAGCAGTTTAATAGGAGATAATTCACCCCTCCACTTT
-	-	TRBV24-1	TRBJ1-2	CATSDPLIQGSDGYTF	TGTGCCACCAGTGATCCCTTAATTCAGGGCTCTGATGGCTACACCTTC
-	TRBD2	TRBV28	TRBJ2-3	CASSLKTGRGWASGSPDTQYF	TGTGCCAGCAGCCTCAAAACGGGCAGGGGGTGGGCTAGCGGGAGCCCTGATACGCAGTATTTT
-	TRBD2	TRBV4-3	TRBJ2-7	CASSLTPAGGHEQYF	TGCGCCAGCAGCCTCACCCCCGCGGGGGGCCACGAGCAGTACTTC
-	-	TRBV28	TRBJ2-7	CASSSSLGYEQYF	TGTGCCAGCAGCTCCTCTCTAGGGTACGAGCAGTACTTC
-	TRBD2	TRBV25-1	TRBJ2-2	CASSAVTGTSSDTGELFF	TGTGCCAGCAGTGCAGTGACCGGGACTAGCAGTGACACCGGGGAGCTGTTTTTT
-	-	TRBV7-3	TRBJ2-3	CASSTGLSDTQYF	TGTGCCAGCAGCACCGGACTGTCGGATACGCAGTATTTT
-	-	TRBV2	TRBJ2-6	CASSDPAEGANVLTF	TGTGCCAGCAGTGACCCCGCCGAGGGGGCCAACGTCCTGACTTTC
-	TRBD1	TRBV6-5	TRBJ1-6	CASILRTGGSPLHF	TGTGCCAGCATATTGAGGACAGGGGGTTCACCCCTCCACTTT
once	-	TRBV19	TRBJ2-1	CASINTGGYNEQFF	TGTGCCAGTATAAATACAGGTGGCTACAATGAGCAGTTCTTC
few	-	TRBV30	TRBJ1-2	CAWKILAGIGYTF	TGTGCCTGGAAAATCCTGGCAGGCATCGGCTACACCTTC
-	TRBD2	TRBV19	TRBJ2-1	CASSIAELAGIDEQFF	TGTGCCAGTAGTATTGCAGAACTAGCGGGGATCGATGAGCAGTTCTTC
few	TRBD1	TRBV6-5	TRBJ2-7	CASSRTGGSYEQYF	TGTGCCAGCAGTCGGACAGGGGGCTCCTACGAGCAGTACTTC
-	-	TRBV29-1	TRBJ2-5	CSVVSDTRETQYF	TGCAGCGTTGTTTCGGACACGAGAGAGACCCAGTACTTC
-	TRBD1	TRBV19	TRBJ1-1	CASREQGAAYFRRVEAFF	TGTGCCAGTAGGGAACAGGGGGCCGCTTATTTTAGGAGGGTTGAAGCTTTCTTT
-	-	TRBV7-7	TRBJ1-2	CASSLFSQRARLESPGYTF	TGTGCCAGCAGCTTATTCTCTCAGCGGGCTCGGCTCGAAAGTCCTGGCTACACCTTC
once	TRBD1	TRBV2	TRBJ2-1	CASQPYRDRLYNEQFF	TGTGCCAGTCAACCTTACCGGGACAGGCTCTACAATGAGCAGTTCTTC
-	-	TRBV12-3/TRBV12-4	TRBJ2-2	CASGGRGELFF	TGTGCCAGCGGAGGGAGGGGGGAGCTGTTTTTT
-	-	TRBV30	TRBJ2-7	CAWSGGPYEQYF	TGTGCCTGGAGTGGGGGACCCTACGAGCAGTACTTC
-	TRBD1	TRBV27	TRBJ1-5	CASKPRQGYSNQPQHF	TGTGCCAGCAAACCAAGACAGGGCTATAGCAATCAGCCCCAGCATTTT
-	-	TRBV6-5	TRBJ2-2	CASSPREYNTGELFF	TGTGCCAGCAGTCCCCGGGAGTACAACACCGGGGAGCTGTTTTTT
once	-	TRBV10-3	TRBJ1-5	CAISEDHRNQPQHF	TGTGCCATCAGTGAGGACCATCGAAATCAGCCCCAGCATTTT